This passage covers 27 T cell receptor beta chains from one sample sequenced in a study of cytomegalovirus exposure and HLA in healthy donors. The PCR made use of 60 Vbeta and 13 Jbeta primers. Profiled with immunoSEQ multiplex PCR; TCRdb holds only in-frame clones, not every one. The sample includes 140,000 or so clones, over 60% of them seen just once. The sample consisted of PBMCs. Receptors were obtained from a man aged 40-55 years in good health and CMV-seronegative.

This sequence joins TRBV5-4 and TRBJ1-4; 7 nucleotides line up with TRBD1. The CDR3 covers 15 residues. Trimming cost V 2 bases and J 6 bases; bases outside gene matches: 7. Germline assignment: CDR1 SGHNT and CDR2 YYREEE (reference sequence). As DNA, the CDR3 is TGTGCCAGCAGCTTTGGAGGGGGCGTGGATGAAAAACTGTTTTTT. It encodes CASSFGGGVDEKLFF.

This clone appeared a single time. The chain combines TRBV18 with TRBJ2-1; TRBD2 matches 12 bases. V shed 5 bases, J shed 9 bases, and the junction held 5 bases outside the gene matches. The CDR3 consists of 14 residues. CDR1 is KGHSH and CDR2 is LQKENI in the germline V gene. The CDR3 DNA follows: TGTGCCAGCTCATCTAGCGGGAGGGACGGTGAGCAGTTCTTC. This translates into CASSSSGRDGEQFF. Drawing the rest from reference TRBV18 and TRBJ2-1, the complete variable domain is NAGVMQNPRHLVRRRGQEARLRCSPMKGHSHVYWYRQLPEEGLKFMVYLQKENIIDESGMPKERFSAEFPKEGPSILRIQQVVRGDSAAYFCASSSSGRDGEQFFGPGTRLTVL.

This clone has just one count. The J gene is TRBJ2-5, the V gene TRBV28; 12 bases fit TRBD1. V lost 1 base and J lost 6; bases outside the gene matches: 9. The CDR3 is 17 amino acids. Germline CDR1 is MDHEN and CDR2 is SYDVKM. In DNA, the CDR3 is TGTGCCAGCAGTTTATCGGGGGGGACAGGGGGCGCGAAGACCCAGTACTTC. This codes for CASSLSGGTGGAKTQYF.

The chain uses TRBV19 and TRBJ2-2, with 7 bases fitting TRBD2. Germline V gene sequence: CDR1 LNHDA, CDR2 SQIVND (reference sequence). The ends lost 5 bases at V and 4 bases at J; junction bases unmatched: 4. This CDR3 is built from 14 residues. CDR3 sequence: CASSWIAGTGELFF. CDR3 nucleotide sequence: TGTGCCAGTAGTTGGATAGCGGGCACCGGGGAGCTGTTTTTT.

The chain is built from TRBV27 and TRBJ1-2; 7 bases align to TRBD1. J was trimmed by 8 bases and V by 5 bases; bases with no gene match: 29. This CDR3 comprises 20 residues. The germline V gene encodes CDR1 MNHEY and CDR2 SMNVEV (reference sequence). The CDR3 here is CASSHTQGGQFLIPGGGYTF. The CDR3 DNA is TGTGCCAGCAGTCACACGCAGGGGGGACAGTTTCTAATTCCGGGCGGGGGCTACACCTTC.

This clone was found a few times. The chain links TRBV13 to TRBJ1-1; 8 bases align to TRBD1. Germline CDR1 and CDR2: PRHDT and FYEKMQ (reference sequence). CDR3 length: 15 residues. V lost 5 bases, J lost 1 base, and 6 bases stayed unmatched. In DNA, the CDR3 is TGTGCCAGCAGCCCCGAGGGACAGGAGAACACTGAAGCTTTCTTT. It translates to CASSPEGQENTEAFF.

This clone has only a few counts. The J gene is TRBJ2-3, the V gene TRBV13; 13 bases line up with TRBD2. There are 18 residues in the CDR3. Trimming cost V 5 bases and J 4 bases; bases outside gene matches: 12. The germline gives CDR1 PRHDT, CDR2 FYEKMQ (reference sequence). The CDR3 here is CASSPPGLAGVPADTQYF. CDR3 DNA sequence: TGTGCCAGCAGCCCACCTGGACTAGCGGGAGTACCGGCAGATACGCAGTATTTT.

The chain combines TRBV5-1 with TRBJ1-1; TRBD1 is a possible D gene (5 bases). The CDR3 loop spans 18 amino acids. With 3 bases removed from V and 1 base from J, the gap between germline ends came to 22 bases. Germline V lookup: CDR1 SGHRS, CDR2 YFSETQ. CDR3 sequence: CASSSRPRGAEGNTEAFF. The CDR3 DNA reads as TGCGCCAGCAGCTCCCGACCGCGTGGGGCAGAAGGGAACACTGAAGCTTTCTTT.

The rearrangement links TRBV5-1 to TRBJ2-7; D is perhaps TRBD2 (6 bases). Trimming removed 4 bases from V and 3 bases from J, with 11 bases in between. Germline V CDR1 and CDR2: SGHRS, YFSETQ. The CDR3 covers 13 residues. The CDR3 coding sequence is TGCGCCAGCAGCGCCGGGACTTTCTACGAGCAGTACTTC. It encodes CASSAGTFYEQYF.

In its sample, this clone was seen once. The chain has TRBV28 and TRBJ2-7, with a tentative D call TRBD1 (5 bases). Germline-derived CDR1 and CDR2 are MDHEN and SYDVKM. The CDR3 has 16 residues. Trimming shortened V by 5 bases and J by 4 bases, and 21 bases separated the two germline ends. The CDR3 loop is CASSQRGVQNSYEQYF. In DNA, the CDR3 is TGTGCCAGCAGTCAAAGGGGCGTCCAAAACTCTTACGAGCAGTACTTC.

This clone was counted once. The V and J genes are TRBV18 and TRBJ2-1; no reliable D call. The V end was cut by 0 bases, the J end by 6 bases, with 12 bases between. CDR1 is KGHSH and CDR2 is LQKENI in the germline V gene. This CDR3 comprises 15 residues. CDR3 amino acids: CASSPPGGVGNEQFF. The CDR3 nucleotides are TGTGCCAGCTCACCACCGGGTGGAGTGGGCAATGAGCAGTTCTTC.

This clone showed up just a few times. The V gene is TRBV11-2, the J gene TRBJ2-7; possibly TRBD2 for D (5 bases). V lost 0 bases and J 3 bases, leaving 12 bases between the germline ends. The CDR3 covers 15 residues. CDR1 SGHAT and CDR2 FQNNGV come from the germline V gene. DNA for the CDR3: TGTGCCAGCAGCTTAGATGACTTAGCGTACTACGAGCAGTACTTC. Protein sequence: CASSLDDLAYYEQYF.

CDR3 sequence: CASCYRGSSYEQYF. CDR3 nucleotide sequence: TGTGCCAGCTGCTACAGGGGAAGCTCCTACGAGCAGTACTTC. The chain couples TRBV6-1 to TRBJ2-7; 7 bases align to TRBD1. CDR1 is MNHNS, CDR2 SASEGT, per germline. V trimming: 8 bases; J trimming: 0 bases; junction bases outside the gene matches: 7. This CDR3 region has 14 residues.

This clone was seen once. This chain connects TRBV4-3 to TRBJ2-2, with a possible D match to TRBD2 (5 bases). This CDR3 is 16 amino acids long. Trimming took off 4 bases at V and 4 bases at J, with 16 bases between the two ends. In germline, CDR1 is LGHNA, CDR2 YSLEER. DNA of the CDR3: TGCGCCAGCAGCCGTAATAGCGTCGTGGGCACCGGGGAGCTGTTTTTT. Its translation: CASSRNSVVGTGELFF.

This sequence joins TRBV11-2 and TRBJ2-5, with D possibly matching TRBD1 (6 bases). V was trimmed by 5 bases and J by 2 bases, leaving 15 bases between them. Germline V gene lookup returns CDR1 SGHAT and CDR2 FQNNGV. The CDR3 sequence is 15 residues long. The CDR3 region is CASSQNRALQETQYF. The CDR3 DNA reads TGTGCCAGCAGCCAAAACAGGGCGCTACAAGAGACCCAGTACTTC.

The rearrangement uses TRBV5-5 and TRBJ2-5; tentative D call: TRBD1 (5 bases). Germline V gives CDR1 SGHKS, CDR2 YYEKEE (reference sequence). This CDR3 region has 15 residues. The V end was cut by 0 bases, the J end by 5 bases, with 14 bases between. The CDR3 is CASSLERGLGETQYF. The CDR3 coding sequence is TGTGCCAGCAGCTTGGAAAGGGGCCTGGGGGAGACCCAGTACTTC.

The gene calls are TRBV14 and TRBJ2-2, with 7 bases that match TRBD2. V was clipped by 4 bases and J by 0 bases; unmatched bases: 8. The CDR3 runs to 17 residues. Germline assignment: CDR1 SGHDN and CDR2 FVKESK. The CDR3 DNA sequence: TGTGCCAGCAGCCTAGAATGGGCGGGAGCGAACACCGGGGAGCTGTTTTTT. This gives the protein CASSLEWAGANTGELFF.

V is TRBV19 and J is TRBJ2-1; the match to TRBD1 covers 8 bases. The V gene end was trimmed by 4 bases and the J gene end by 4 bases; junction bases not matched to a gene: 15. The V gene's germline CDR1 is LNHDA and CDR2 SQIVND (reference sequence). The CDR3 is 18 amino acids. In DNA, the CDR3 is TGTGCCAGTAGTACCAAGACAGGGGCGCGGTCTATTTACAATGAGCAGTTCTTC. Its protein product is CASSTKTGARSIYNEQFF.

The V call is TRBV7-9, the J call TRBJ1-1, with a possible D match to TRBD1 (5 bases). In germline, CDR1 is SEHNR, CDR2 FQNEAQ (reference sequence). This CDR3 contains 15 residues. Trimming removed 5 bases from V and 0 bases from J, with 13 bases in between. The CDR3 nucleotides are TGTGCCAGCAGCGCCCTACCGGGGGTGAACACTGAAGCTTTCTTT. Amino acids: CASSALPGVNTEAFF.

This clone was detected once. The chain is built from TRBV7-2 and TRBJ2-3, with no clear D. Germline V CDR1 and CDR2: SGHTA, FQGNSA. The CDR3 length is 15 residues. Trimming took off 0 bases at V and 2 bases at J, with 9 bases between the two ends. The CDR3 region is CASSLAVGTTDTQYF. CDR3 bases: TGTGCCAGCAGCTTAGCCGTGGGCACCACAGATACGCAGTATTTT.

This CDR3 is CASSLDRRSEQYF. The CDR3 nucleotides are TGTGCCAGCAGCTTAGATCGCCGGAGCGAGCAGTACTTC. The chain carries TRBV7-6 and TRBJ2-7; D is ambiguous. The CDR3 runs 13 residues. Germline-derived CDR1 and CDR2 are SGHVS and FNYEAQ. The V and J ends lost 1 base and 6 bases respectively, with 10 bases between them.

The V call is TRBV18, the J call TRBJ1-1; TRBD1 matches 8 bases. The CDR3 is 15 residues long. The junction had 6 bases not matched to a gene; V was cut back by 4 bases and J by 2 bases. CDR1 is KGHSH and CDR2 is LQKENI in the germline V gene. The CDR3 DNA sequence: TGTGCCAGCTCACGACTGACAGGGGCAAACACTGAAGCTTTCTTT. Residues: CASSRLTGANTEAFF.

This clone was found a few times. The CDR3, as DNA: TGTGCCATCAGTGAGTCGATAGCGGGGGGCCCCAGCGGGCAGTTCTTC. Translated: CAISESIAGGPSGQFF. The chain couples TRBV10-3 to TRBJ2-1; 10 positions agree with TRBD2. CDR1 is ENHRY, CDR2 SYGVKD, per germline. This CDR3 has 16 residues. V lost 0 bases to trimming and J lost 12 bases; unmatched junction nucleotides: 11.

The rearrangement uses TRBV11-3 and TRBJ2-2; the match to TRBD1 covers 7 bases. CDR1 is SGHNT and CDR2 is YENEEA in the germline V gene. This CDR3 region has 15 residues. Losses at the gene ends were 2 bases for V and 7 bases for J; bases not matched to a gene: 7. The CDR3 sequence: CASSLLTGADGELFF. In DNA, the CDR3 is TGTGCCAGCAGCTTACTCACAGGGGCGGACGGGGAGCTGTTTTTT.

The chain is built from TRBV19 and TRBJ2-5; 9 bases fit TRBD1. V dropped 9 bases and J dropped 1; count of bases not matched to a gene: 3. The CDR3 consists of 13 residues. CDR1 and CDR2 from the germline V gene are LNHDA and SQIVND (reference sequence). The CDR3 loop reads CASRDRAQETQYF. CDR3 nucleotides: TGTGCCAGCCGGGACAGGGCCCAAGAGACCCAGTACTTC.

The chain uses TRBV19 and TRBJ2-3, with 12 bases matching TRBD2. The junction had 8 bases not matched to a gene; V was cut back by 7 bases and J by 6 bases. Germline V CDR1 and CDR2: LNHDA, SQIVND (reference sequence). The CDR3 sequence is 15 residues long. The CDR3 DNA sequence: TGTGCCAGTACCCCGACTAGCGGGGGCCGCGATACGCAGTATTTT. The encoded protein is CASTPTSGGRDTQYF.

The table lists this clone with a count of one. The CDR3 DNA reads as TGTGCCAGCAGCCCCGCAGCGGGAGACTCCTACAATGAGCAGTTCTTC. Its translation: CASSPAAGDSYNEQFF. The gene calls are TRBV7-9 and TRBJ2-1; 8 bases match TRBD2. CDR1 and CDR2 from the germline V gene are SEHNR and FQNEAQ (reference sequence). The CDR3 sequence is 16 residues long. V lost 5 bases and J lost 0; bases outside the gene matches: 6. The whole variable domain, remainder taken from reference TRBV7-9 and TRBJ2-1, is DTGVSQNPRHKITKRGQNVTFRCDPISEHNRLYWYRQTLGQGPEFLTYFQNEAQLEKSRLLSDRFSAERPKGSFSTLEIQRTEQGDSAMYLCASSPAAGDSYNEQFFGPGTRLTVL.